This TCR beta chain was sequenced for a study of human T cells and chemical hapten exposure. Study summary: TCR yields per sample varied, mainly owing to small pooled library volume differences. Whole-study findings and limits: Sensitizing to DPC left TCRs with a frequency above 1 in 1000 unaltered.

TCRdb analysed the RACE reads with MiXCR anew, one entry per CDR3 protein. The top ten clones hold around 1.4% of a sample with more than 95,000 distinct CDR3 sequences, around 10% of them seen once. Germline V gene sequence: CDR1 SGHKS, CDR2 YYEKEE (reference sequence). Between the trimmed V and J ends, which lost 3 bases and 4 bases, there was a span of 9 bases. This CDR3 spans 13 amino acids. As for time point: patch test 1, 2 weeks after DPC sensitization. Indicated treatment: therapeutic diphenylcyclopropenone sensitization with weekly scalp DPC. Every donor had alopecia and was 18 to 70 years old; all were suitable for DPC. Blood, whole and unfractionated, served as the source for total RNA extraction. This clonotype was seen more than once but under ten times. Its target is not known.

This sequence was found in a woman aged 50 to 60 with alopecia areata. Some clones in this sample may be carry-over from other donors' samples. The chain carries TRBV5-5 and TRBJ2-3; D is uncertain. The input for sequencing was whole blood, taken in connection with sensitization to the hapten diphenylcyclopropenone (DPC). The CDR3 DNA reads TGTGCCAGCAGCTCTCCAACGGCAGATACGCAGTATTTT. Translation: CASSSPTADTQYF.